In this sample, the clone carrying this TCR beta chain turned up a few times. Its antigen is currently unknown. The data stem from a study of cytomegalovirus exposure and HLA in healthy donors. General study points: Owing to their indistinguishability, certain V segments, notably TRBV6-2 and TRBV6-3, were excluded. In terms of immune exposure information, only CMV serostatus was available. Sequencing had likely introduced a cluster of highly shared sequence variants as an artifact.

Each donor was healthy, and each was a bone marrow donor. The CDR3 has 15 residues. The germline CDR1 and CDR2 sequences are MNHNS and SASEGT. With 3 bases removed from V and 3 bases from J, the gap between germline ends came to 14 bases. Primers for the PCR totalled 60 Vbeta and 13 Jbeta. Sequencing was performed with immunoSEQ multiplex PCR; in TCRdb, only in-frame clones are kept and a portion is missing. This table holds 270,000 or so clones, roughly 90% found once. The sequencing sample was made of PBMCs. The receptor's source is a man between 35 and 55 years old in good health and CMV-seropositive. J is TRBJ1-2 and V is TRBV6-1, with D possibly matching TRBD1 (5 bases). CDR3 residues: CASSEGGEEDYGYTF. CDR3 coding DNA: TGTGCCAGCAGTGAGGGGGGGGAGGAGGACTATGGCTACACCTTC.